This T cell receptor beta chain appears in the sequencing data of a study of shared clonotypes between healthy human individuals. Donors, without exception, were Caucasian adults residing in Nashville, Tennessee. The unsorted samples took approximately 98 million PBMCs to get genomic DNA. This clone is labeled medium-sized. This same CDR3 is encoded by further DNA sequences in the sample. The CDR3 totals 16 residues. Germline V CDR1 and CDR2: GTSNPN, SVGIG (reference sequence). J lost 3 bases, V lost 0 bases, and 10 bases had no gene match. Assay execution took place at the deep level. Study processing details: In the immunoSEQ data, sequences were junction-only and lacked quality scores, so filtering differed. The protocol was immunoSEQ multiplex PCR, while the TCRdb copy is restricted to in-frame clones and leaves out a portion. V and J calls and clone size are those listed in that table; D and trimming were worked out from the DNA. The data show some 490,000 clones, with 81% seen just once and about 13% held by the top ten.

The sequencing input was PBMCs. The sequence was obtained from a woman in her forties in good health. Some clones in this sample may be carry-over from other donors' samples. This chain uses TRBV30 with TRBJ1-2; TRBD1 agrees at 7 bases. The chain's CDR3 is CAWSVNPQGTHYGYTF. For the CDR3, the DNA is TGTGCCTGGAGTGTCAACCCACAGGGGACTCACTATGGCTACACCTTC.